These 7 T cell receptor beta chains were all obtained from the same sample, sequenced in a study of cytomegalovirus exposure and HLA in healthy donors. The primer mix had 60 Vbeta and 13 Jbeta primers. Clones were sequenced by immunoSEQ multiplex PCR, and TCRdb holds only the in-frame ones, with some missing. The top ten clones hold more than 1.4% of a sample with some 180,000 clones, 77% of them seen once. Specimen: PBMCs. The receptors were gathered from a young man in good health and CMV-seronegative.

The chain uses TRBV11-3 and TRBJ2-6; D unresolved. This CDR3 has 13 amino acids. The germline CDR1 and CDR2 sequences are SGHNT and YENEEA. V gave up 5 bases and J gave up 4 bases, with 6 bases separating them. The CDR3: CASSAEGANVLTF. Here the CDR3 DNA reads TGTGCCAGCAGCGCCGAGGGGGCCAACGTCCTGACTTTC.

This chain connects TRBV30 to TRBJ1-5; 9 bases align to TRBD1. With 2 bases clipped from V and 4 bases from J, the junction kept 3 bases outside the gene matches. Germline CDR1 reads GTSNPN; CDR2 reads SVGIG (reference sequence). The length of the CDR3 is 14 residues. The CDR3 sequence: CAWSKGTGNQPQHF. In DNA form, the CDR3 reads TGTGCCTGGAGTAAGGGGACAGGGAATCAGCCCCAGCATTTT.

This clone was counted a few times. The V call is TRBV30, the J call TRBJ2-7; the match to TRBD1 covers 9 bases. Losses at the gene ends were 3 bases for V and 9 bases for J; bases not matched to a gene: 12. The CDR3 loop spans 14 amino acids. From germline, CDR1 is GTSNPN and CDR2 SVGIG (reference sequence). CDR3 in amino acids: CAWRDPGQGYVQYF. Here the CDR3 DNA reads TGTGCCTGGAGGGACCCGGGACAGGGATATGTGCAGTACTTC.

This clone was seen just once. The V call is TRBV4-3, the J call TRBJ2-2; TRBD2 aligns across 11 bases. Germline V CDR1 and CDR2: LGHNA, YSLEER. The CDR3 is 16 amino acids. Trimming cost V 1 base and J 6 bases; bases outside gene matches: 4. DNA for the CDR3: TGCGCCAGCAGCCAAGTAGCGGGAGGGCCCGCCGGGGAGCTGTTTTTT. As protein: CASSQVAGGPAGELFF.

In DNA form, the CDR3 reads TGCGCCAGCAGCCCCTCCGGGACAGGGTTTTCCTACGAGCAGTACTTC. Its protein product is CASSPSGTGFSYEQYF. The chain links TRBV5-1 to TRBJ2-7; TRBD1 aligns across 9 bases. This CDR3 is built from 16 residues. With 4 bases clipped from V and 1 base from J, the junction kept 9 bases outside the gene matches. CDR1 SGHRS and CDR2 YFSETQ come from the germline V gene. Based on the CDR3 plus reference TRBV5-1 and TRBJ2-7, the full variable domain is KAGVTQTPRYLIKTRGQQVTLSCSPISGHRSVSWYQQTPGQGLQFLFEYFSETQRNKGNFPGRFSGRQFSNSRSEMNVSTLELGDSALYLCASSPSGTGFSYEQYFGPGTRLTVT.

CDR3 nucleotides: TGTGCCAGCAGCTCCGGGACAGATAATGAAAAACTGTTTTTT. This translates into CASSSGTDNEKLFF. The rearrangement uses TRBV7-6 and TRBJ1-4; TRBD1 matches 7 bases. V gave up 4 bases and J gave up 4 bases; unmatched junction bases: 3. There are 14 residues in the CDR3. Germline V gene data show CDR1 as SGHVS and CDR2 as FNYEAQ.

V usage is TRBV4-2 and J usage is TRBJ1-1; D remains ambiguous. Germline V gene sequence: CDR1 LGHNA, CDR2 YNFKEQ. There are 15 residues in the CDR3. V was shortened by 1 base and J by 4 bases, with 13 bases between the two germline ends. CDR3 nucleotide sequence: TGTGCCAGCAGCCAAGGAGGCCTACTGGGCACTGAAGCTTTCTTT. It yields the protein CASSQGGLLGTEAFF.